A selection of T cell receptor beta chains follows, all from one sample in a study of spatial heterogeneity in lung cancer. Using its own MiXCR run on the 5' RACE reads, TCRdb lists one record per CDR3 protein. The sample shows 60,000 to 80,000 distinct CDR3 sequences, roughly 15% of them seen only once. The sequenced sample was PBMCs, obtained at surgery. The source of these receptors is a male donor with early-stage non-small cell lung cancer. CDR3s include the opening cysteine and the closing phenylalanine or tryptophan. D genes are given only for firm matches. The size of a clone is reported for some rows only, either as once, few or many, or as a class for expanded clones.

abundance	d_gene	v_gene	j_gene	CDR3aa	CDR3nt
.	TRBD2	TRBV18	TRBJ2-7	CASSPGLAGNGEQYF	TGTGCCAGCTCGCCAGGACTAGCGGGAAATGGCGAGCAGTACTTC
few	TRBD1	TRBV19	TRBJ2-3	CASSTPTGGITDTQYF	TGTGCCAGTAGTACACCAACAGGGGGCATCACAGATACGCAGTATTTT
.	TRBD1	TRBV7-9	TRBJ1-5	CASSPGTGGPIRNQPQHF	TGTGCCAGCAGCCCCGGGACAGGGGGCCCTATCCGCAATCAGCCCCAGCATTTT
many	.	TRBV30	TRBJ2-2	CAWSEVADGELFF	TGTGCCTGGAGCGAGGTGGCGGACGGGGAGCTGTTTTTT
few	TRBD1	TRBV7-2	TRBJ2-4	CASSGTGLRNIQYF	TGTGCCAGCAGCGGGACAGGGTTGCGGAACATTCAGTACTTC
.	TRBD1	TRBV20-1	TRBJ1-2	CSARTGVAGGYTF	TGCAGTGCACGGACAGGGGTCGCTGGTGGCTACACCTTC
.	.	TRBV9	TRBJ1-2	CASSVVVQGDGYTF	TGTGCCAGCAGCGTAGTGGTACAGGGTGATGGCTACACCTTC
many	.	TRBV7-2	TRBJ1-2	CASSLATAYGYTF	TGTGCCAGCAGCTTAGCGACGGCCTATGGCTACACCTTC
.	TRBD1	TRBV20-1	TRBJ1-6	CSAATGTVNNSPLHF	TGCAGTGCTGCAACCGGGACAGTTAATAATTCACCCCTCCACTTT
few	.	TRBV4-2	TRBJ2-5	CASSHPFTGNQETQYF	TGTGCCAGCAGCCATCCCTTTACAGGGAACCAAGAGACCCAGTACTTC
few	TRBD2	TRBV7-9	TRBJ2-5	CASSSGLAAYQETQYF	TGTGCCAGCAGCTCCGGACTAGCGGCGTACCAAGAGACCCAGTACTTC
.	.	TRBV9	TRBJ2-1	CASSKIDQPQPYNEQFF	TGTGCCAGCAGCAAAATCGACCAGCCTCAGCCCTACAATGAGCAGTTCTTC
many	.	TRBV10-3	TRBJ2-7	CAISESGEKGSYEQYF	TGTGCCATCAGTGAGTCTGGGGAGAAGGGCTCCTACGAGCAGTACTTC
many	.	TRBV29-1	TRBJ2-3	CSVEDLGPPARARTDTQYF	TGCAGCGTTGAAGATCTAGGTCCCCCGGCGCGAGCCCGCACAGATACGCAGTATTTT
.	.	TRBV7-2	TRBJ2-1	CASSRTTQAGTEQFF	TGTGCCAGCAGTCGTACCACACAGGCCGGGACGGAGCAGTTCTTC
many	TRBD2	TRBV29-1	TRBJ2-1	CSVDTSGLYNEQFF	TGCAGCGTTGACACTAGCGGGCTTTACAATGAGCAGTTCTTC
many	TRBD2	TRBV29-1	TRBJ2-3	CSVVTSESTDTQYF	TGCAGCGTTGTAACTAGCGAGAGCACAGATACGCAGTATTTT
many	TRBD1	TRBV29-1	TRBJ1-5	CSVQGTGGSSNQPQHF	TGCAGCGTTCAAGGGACAGGGGGTTCCTCCAATCAGCCCCAGCATTTT
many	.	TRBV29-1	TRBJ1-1	CSVEDPFSKQGNTEAFF	TGCAGCGTTGAAGACCCCTTCTCGAAACAGGGAAACACTGAAGCTTTCTTT
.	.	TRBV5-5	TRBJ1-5	CASSVRGYADSNQPQHF	TGTGCCAGCAGCGTGAGGGGATACGCCGATAGCAATCAGCCCCAGCATTTT
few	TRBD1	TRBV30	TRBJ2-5	CAWQTGKETQYF	TGTGCCTGGCAGACAGGGAAAGAGACCCAGTACTTC
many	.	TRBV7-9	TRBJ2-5	CASSSSGTGLKTQYF	TGTGCCAGCAGCTCCTCCGGAACAGGGTTGAAGACCCAGTACTTC
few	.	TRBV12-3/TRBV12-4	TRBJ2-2	CASSSDRLTGELFF	TGTGCCAGCAGTTCGGACAGACTCACCGGGGAGCTGTTTTTT
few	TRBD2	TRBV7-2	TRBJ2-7	CASSSLAGGFGEQYF	TGTGCCAGCAGCTCCTTAGCGGGTGGTTTTGGAGAGCAGTACTTC
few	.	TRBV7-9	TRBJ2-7	CASSLVSGYEQYF	TGTGCCAGCAGCTTAGTCTCAGGCTACGAGCAGTACTTC
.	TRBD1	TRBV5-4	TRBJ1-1	CASSQDRGRAEAFF	TGTGCCAGCAGCCAGGACAGGGGGAGAGCTGAAGCTTTCTTT
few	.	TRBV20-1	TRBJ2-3	CSASFPDRPAEDTQYF	TGCAGTGCTAGTTTTCCGGACAGACCCGCGGAAGATACGCAGTATTTT
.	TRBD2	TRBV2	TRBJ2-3	CASKRTSGNTDTQYF	TGTGCCAGCAAGAGGACTAGCGGAAACACAGATACGCAGTATTTT
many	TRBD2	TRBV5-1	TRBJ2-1	CASSYTSATYNEQFF	TGCGCCAGCAGCTACACTAGCGCAACCTACAATGAGCAGTTCTTC
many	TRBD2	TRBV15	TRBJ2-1	CATSGGTSPYNEQFF	TGTGCCACCAGCGGGGGGACTAGTCCGTACAATGAGCAGTTCTTC
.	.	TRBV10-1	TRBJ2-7	CASRPGSGSYEQYF	TGCGCCAGCAGACCTGGGAGCGGTTCCTACGAGCAGTACTTC
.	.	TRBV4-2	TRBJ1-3	CASSHVDRISGNTIYF	TGTGCCAGCAGTCACGTCGACAGGATCTCTGGAAACACCATATATTTT
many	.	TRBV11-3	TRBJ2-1	CASSLEGNEQFF	TGTGCCAGCAGCCTAGAGGGAAATGAGCAGTTCTTC
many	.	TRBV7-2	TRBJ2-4	CASSLVGGLAKNIQYF	TGTGCCAGCAGCTTAGTTGGCGGACTAGCCAAAAACATTCAGTACTTC
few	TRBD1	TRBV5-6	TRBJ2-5	CASSGTVRETQYF	TGTGCCAGCTCCGGGACAGTAAGAGAGACCCAGTACTTC
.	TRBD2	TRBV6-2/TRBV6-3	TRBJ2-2	CASTPLAGATGELFF	TGTGCCAGCACCCCGCTAGCGGGGGCGACCGGGGAGCTGTTTTTT
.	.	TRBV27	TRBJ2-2	CASSFLTGELFF	TGTGCCAGCAGCTTCCTAACCGGGGAGCTGTTTTTT
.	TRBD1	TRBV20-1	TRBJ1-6	CSARDQGVVKNSPLHF	TGCAGTGCTAGAGATCAGGGGGTAGTAAAAAATTCACCCCTCCACTTT
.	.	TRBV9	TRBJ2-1	CASSVGADNEQFF	TGTGCCAGCAGCGTCGGGGCTGACAATGAGCAGTTCTTC
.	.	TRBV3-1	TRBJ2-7	CASSPSYRSSYEQYF	TGTGCCAGCAGCCCCTCATATCGGAGCTCCTACGAGCAGTACTTC
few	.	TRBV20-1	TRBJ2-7	CSARRRSTYEQYF	TGCAGTGCTAGAAGGCGGAGTACCTACGAGCAGTACTTC
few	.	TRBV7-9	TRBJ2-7	CASSPKTPQGEGPYEQYF	TGTGCCAGCAGCCCGAAGACCCCCCAGGGCGAAGGGCCCTACGAGCAGTACTTC
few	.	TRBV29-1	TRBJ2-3	CSVDGGTDTQYF	TGCAGCGTTGATGGTGGCACAGATACGCAGTATTTT
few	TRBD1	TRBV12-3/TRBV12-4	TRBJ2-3	CASSPWTGGVDTQYF	TGTGCCAGCAGTCCATGGACAGGGGGCGTAGATACGCAGTATTTT
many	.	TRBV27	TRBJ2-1	CASTAGSVSEQFF	TGTGCCAGCACCGCCGGAAGCGTCAGTGAGCAGTTCTTC
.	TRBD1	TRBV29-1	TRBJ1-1	CSVDRGGEAFF	TGCAGCGTTGACAGGGGGGGTGAAGCTTTCTTT
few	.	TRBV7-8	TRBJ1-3	CASSLALGGTTGNTIYF	TGTGCCAGCAGCTTAGCCTTGGGAGGAACGACTGGAAACACCATATATTTT
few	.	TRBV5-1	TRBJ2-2	CASSLALGSDQIRGTGELFF	TGCGCCAGCAGCTTGGCCCTAGGTTCCGATCAAATTCGGGGCACCGGGGAGCTGTTTTTT
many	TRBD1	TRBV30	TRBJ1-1	CASDRAKNTEAFF	TGTGCCTCTGACAGGGCTAAGAACACTGAAGCTTTCTTT
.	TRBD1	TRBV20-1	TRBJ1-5	CSARGGTGSSQPQHF	TGCAGTGCTAGAGGTGGGACAGGATCGTCTCAGCCCCAGCATTTT